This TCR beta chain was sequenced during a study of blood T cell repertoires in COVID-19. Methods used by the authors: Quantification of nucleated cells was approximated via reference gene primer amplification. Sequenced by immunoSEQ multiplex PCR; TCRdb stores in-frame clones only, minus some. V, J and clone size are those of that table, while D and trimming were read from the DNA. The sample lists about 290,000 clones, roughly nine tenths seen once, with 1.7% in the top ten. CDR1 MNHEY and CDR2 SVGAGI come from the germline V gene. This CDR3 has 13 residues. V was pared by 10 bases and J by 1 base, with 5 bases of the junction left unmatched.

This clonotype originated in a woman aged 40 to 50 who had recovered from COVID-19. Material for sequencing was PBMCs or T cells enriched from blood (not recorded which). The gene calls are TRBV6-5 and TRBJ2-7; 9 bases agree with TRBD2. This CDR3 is CATRLAGSYEQYF. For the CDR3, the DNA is TGTGCCACTAGGCTAGCGGGGTCCTACGAGCAGTACTTC.